This record covers a single T cell receptor (beta chain). The target of this receptor is not known. Base qualities are not recorded, but no much larger clone differs from it by a single base. Each collaborating institution followed its own protocols to collect whole blood in K2EDTA tubes. For TCRbeta analysis, collaborators shipped samples as frozen whole blood, isolated PBMCs, or DNA extracted from either of those sample types. The data originate from a study of blood T cell repertoires in COVID-19 (dated by TCRdb to 2019 to 2021). The study in broad terms: Samples from collaborators originated in the United States, Italy and Spain and spanned both the acute and convalescent phases of COVID-19. Deeply sampled blood TCRbeta repertoires from subjects exposed to, actively infected with, or recovered from COVID-19 were included in the dataset. The samples were drawn from two sources: the first 160 participants of the ongoing ImmuneRACE study, and 1,254 subjects contributed by 6 global collaborators. The repertoires were released in a freely available public database intended as a resource for research on the immune response to SARS-CoV-2. Nearly every sample came with metadata listing a de-identified subject ID, COVID-19 status, age in years and sex. Where HLA class I and class II types were available, the types were taken from metadata supplied by the sample provider, not from assay-based typing. The material from the prospective study consisted of cDNA or gDNA derived from T cells, B-cell-depleted T cells, or PBMCs. Overall study outcomes, separate from this receptor: Clinical and demographic metadata were provided uncurated, with the amount varying by source and participant.

The immunoSEQ Assay, a bias-controlled multiplex PCR, was used to amplify TCRbeta CDR3 regions from genomic DNA. The authors' analysis ran thus. Within the assay, amplification of reference gene primers was used to estimate how many nucleated cells each sample contained. Sequence reads were collapsed and filtered to measure the absolute abundance of every unique TCRbeta CDR3 rearrangement. For each sample, productive Simpson clonality was calculated as the square root of Simpson's diversity index across productive rearrangements. As stored in TCRdb, this immuneACCESS dataset retains in-frame rearrangements with V and J assigned. A fraction of the clones does not appear; measured against another copy, unresolved V genes explain less than half of the discrepancy, and the remainder lacks a known reason. The V and J calls and clone size were taken over from that table, and D and trimming were inferred from the DNA. Here the sample has more than 95,000 clones; 84% occur a single time. About an eighth of the sample rests with the top ten.

For CDR1 and CDR2, the germline V gene lists MDHEN and SYDVKM. The CDR3 measures 13 amino acids from cysteine to phenylalanine. Only CDR3 DNA remains: 39 bases, in frame from the first base. Relative to germline, V is 6 bases shorter and J is 1 base shorter, with 7 bases between their ends. Sequencing was done on a sample of peripheral blood. The receptor comes from a human donor in a cohort sampled during active or convalescent COVID-19. The rearrangement combines TRBV28 with TRBJ1-5; confidence is insufficient to name the D gene. The DNA is TGTGCCAGCAGCGGTTCGAGCAATCAGCCCCAGCATTTT. This yields the protein CASSGSSNQPQHF.